This T cell receptor beta chain is from a study of blood T cell repertoires in COVID-19 (dated by TCRdb to the early 2020s). About the investigation overall: Collaborator samples came from the United States, Italy and Spain and covered acute and convalescent phases of COVID-19. The prospective study material was composed of cDNA or gDNA derived from T cells, B-cell-depleted T cells, or PBMCs. The dataset comprised deeply sampled blood TCRbeta repertoires from subjects exposed to, actively infected with, or recovered from COVID-19. The repertoires were released in a freely available public database intended as a resource for research on the immune response to SARS-CoV-2. Samples were obtained from the ongoing ImmuneRACE study (first 160 participants) and from 1,000 to 1,500 subjects provided by 6 global collaborators. Sample metadata almost always included a de-identified subject ID, COVID-19 status, age in years and sex. HLA class I and class II types, where available, came from metadata supplied by the sample provider rather than from assay-based typing. General findings and caveats noted by the study authors: How much clinical and demographic metadata was included differed by source and by participant, and the metadata was provided uncurated.

The junction carries 11 bases between V and J, which are trimmed by 2 bases and 0 bases respectively. CDR1 and CDR2, per the germline V gene, are SGHTA and FQGNSA. The CDR3 sequence holds 15 residues, the cysteine and phenylalanine included. Kept here is only the CDR3 DNA, which spans 45 bases and is read in frame from base 1. The immunoSEQ Assay, a bias-controlled multiplex PCR, was used to amplify TCRbeta CDR3 regions from genomic DNA. The authors processed their data as follows. The number of nucleated cells in each sample was estimated by amplification of reference gene primers within the assay. To quantify the absolute abundance of each unique TCRbeta CDR3 rearrangement, sequence reads were collapsed and filtered. For each sample, productive Simpson clonality was calculated as the square root of Simpson's diversity index across productive rearrangements. TCRdb limited this immuneACCESS table to in-frame rearrangements with V and J called. A share of clones is missing; checked studies link under half to unresolved V genes, and the rest is unexplained. The V and J calls and clone size come from that table; D and trimming were worked out from the DNA. This sample gives about 530,000 clones in total; approximately 91% of them show up just once. The ten largest clones represent around 7.8% of the sample.

In this sample, this clone turned up once. Its antigen specificity is not known. Base quality data are lacking; no much larger clone is found one base away. One collaborating source in Seattle enrolled patients during active infection and followed them longitudinally through the course of disease. Collaborating institutions collected whole blood in K2EDTA tubes following their own protocols. Collaborator samples were shipped for TCRbeta analysis as frozen whole blood, isolated PBMCs, or DNA extracted from either sample type. This TCR was recovered from a woman aged 50 to 65 with COVID-19, enrolled during active disease. The sequenced material came from peripheral blood. This sequence uses TRBV7-2 and TRBJ2-7; the D gene assignment is ambiguous. The nucleotides read TGTGCCAGCAGCTTAATGGAGACCCCCTCCTACGAGCAGTACTTC. This translates into CASSLMETPSYEQYF.